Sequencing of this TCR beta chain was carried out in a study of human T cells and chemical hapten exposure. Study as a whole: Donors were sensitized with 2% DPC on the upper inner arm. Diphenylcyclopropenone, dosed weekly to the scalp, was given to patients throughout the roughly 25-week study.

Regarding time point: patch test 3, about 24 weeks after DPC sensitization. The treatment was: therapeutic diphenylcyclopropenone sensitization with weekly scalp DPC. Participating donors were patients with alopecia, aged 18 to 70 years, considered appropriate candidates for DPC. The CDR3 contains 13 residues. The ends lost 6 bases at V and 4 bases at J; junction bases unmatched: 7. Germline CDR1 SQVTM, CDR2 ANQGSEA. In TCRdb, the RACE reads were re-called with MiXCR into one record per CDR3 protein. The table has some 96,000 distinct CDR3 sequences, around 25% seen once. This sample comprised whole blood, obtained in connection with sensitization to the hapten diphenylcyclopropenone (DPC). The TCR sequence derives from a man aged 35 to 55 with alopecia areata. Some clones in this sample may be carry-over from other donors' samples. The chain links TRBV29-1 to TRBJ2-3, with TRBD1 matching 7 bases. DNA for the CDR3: TGCAGCGTAGAGACAGGGCAGGCAGATACGCAGTATTTT. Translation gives CSVETGQADTQYF.